Below are 17 T cell receptor beta chains sequenced from a single sample in a study of blood T cell repertoires in COVID-19. Assay used: immunoSEQ multiplex PCR; TCRdb lists only in-frame clones, some missing. The sample records around 100,000 clones, around 87% being singletons. Sample: peripheral blood. These TCRs come from a woman older than 75 with acute or convalescent COVID-19.

This clone was found a few times. The chain couples TRBV19 to TRBJ1-2; D may be TRBD1 (5 bases). Germline V lookup: CDR1 LNHDA, CDR2 SQIVND (reference sequence). Deletions cut 2 bases from V and 4 bases from J, with 14 bases between. The CDR3 runs to 15 residues. CDR3 protein: CASSIPTERFYGYTF. The CDR3 DNA reads TGTGCCAGTAGTATACCGACAGAGCGCTTCTATGGCTACACCTTC.

DNA of the CDR3: TGTGCCAGCAGTTCCCAGAGGGATGGTCCGAACACTGAAGCTTTCTTT. Translating gives CASSSQRDGPNTEAFF. The chain has TRBV6-5 and TRBJ1-1; no definite D call. The V gene lost 4 bases and the J gene lost 1 base, with 16 bases spanning the gap. CDR3 length equals 16 residues. CDR1 MNHEY and CDR2 SVGAGI come from the germline V gene.

V gene TRBV7-3 combines with J gene TRBJ2-1; 10 bases align to TRBD2. The CDR3 is made up of 17 amino acids. Germline trimming cut 4 bases from V and 1 base from J; bases unmatched to any gene: 7. In germline, CDR1 is SGHTA, CDR2 FQGTGA. This CDR3 reads CASSYSPTSGSYNEQFF. The CDR3 DNA sequence: TGTGCCAGCAGCTACTCCCCGACTAGCGGGTCCTACAATGAGCAGTTCTTC.

The chain carries TRBV3-1 (or the pseudogene TRBV3-2) and TRBJ2-7; 9 nucleotides line up with TRBD1. The germline CDR1 and CDR2 sequences are LGHDT and YNNKEL (reference sequence). This CDR3 is 15 amino acids long. Trimming took 6 bases from V and 4 from J; bases not matched to a gene: 10. The CDR3 DNA reads TGTGCCAGCAGTGGAAGCGGGGACAGGGTTTACGAGCAGTACTTC. Translating it yields CASSGSGDRVYEQYF.

V usage is TRBV3-1 (or the pseudogene TRBV3-2) and J usage is TRBJ1-2; D perhaps matches TRBD1 (5 bases). CDR1 LGHDT and CDR2 YNNKEL come from the germline V gene (reference sequence). Trimming left V 0 bases short and J 7 bases short, with 15 bases between. The CDR3 sequence is 15 residues long. The CDR3 here is CASSQDEGRPSGYTF. The CDR3 region has the DNA TGTGCCAGCAGCCAAGATGAGGGGAGGCCCTCTGGCTACACCTTC.

The chain recombines TRBV6-5 with TRBJ1-1, with D perhaps TRBD1 (5 bases). Germline lookup yields CDR1 MNHEY and CDR2 SVGAGI. V was pared by 0 bases and J by 4 bases, with 12 bases between. The CDR3 extends over 15 amino acids. CDR3 DNA sequence: TGTGCCAGCAGTTACTCTACGGGGGGTATCACTGAAGCTTTCTTT. This codes for CASSYSTGGITEAFF.

This chain links TRBV6-2 or TRBV6-3 with TRBJ2-5, with TRBD2 identical over 11 bases. V was pared by 4 bases and J by 5 bases, with 12 bases of the junction left unmatched. This CDR3 spans 17 amino acids. CDR1 is MNHEY and CDR2 is SVGEGT in the germline V gene. CDR3 sequence reads: CASSWLAGGPREETQYF. CDR3 nucleotides: TGTGCCAGCAGTTGGCTAGCGGGGGGCCCAAGGGAGGAGACCCAGTACTTC.

This clone was detected only once. The chain couples TRBV27 to TRBJ1-2; 8 bases map to TRBD1. V lost 7 bases to trimming and J lost 6 bases; unmatched junction nucleotides: 13. Germline CDR1 is MNHEY and CDR2 is SMNVEV (reference sequence). The CDR3 runs 15 residues. In DNA form, the CDR3 reads TGTGCCAGCACCTTCTCCCGGACAGGGAACCATGGCTACACCTTC. Protein: CASTFSRTGNHGYTF.

The chain carries TRBV6-2 or TRBV6-3 and TRBJ2-5; tentatively, D is TRBD1 (6 bases). This CDR3 comprises 17 residues. The germline gives CDR1 MNHEY, CDR2 SVGEGT. The V end lost 0 bases, the J end lost 4 bases, and 18 bases lay between the germline ends. The CDR3 DNA reads as TGTGCCAGCAGTTACTCGAGCCGGCAGGGGACACGAGAGACCCAGTACTTC. Its translation is CASSYSSRQGTRETQYF.

The V gene is TRBV10-3, the J gene TRBJ2-2; TRBD1 agrees at 8 bases. CDR1 and CDR2 (germline): ENHRY, SYGVKD. V lost 2 bases, J lost 1 base, and 3 bases stayed unmatched. This CDR3 has 16 amino acids. CDR3 loop: CAISEAGTGNTGELFF. Here the CDR3 DNA reads TGTGCCATCAGTGAGGCCGGGACAGGGAACACCGGGGAGCTGTTTTTT.

The chain carries TRBV3-1 (or the pseudogene TRBV3-2) and TRBJ2-3; no definite D call. Germline assignment: CDR1 LGHDT and CDR2 YNNKEL (reference sequence). This CDR3 contains 13 residues. V shed 3 bases and J shed 4 bases, with 8 bases lying between them. The CDR3 DNA sequence: TGTGCCAGCAGCCACCGAGCCCCAGATACGCAGTATTTT. It specifies CASSHRAPDTQYF.

V is TRBV7-8 and J is TRBJ2-1; 8 bases line up with TRBD1. The junction had 4 bases not matched to a gene; V was cut back by 5 bases and J by 1 base. CDR1 SGHVS and CDR2 FQNEAQ come from the germline V gene. The CDR3 runs 15 residues. CDR3 amino acids: CASSIDRGSYNEQFF. The CDR3 DNA sequence: TGTGCCAGCAGCATAGACAGGGGATCCTACAATGAGCAGTTCTTC.

V usage is TRBV27 and J usage is TRBJ1-1; 7 bases are a match to TRBD1. CDR1 MNHEY and CDR2 SMNVEV come from the germline V gene (reference sequence). V gave up 2 bases and J gave up 7 bases; unmatched junction bases: 1. This CDR3 region has 12 residues. CDR3 nucleotide sequence: TGTGCCAGCAGTTTAGGGGACAGTGAAGCTTTCTTT. This encodes CASSLGDSEAFF.

The chain has TRBV19 and TRBJ1-6; D is ambiguous. CDR1 and CDR2 (germline): LNHDA, SQIVND (reference sequence). The CDR3 is 16 amino acids. V shed 3 bases and J shed 0 bases, with 9 bases lying between them. This CDR3 reads CASSMAGSSYNSPLHF. For the CDR3, the DNA is TGTGCCAGTAGTATGGCGGGGAGCTCCTATAATTCACCCCTCCACTTT.

The chain couples TRBV9 to TRBJ2-1; 10 bases line up with TRBD1. Germline V gene data show CDR1 as SGDLS and CDR2 as YYNGEE. J lost 6 bases, V lost 0 bases, and 6 bases had no gene match. This CDR3 is built from 16 residues. CDR3: CASSVGGTGASNEQFF. The DNA for the CDR3 is TGTGCCAGCAGCGTAGGTGGGACAGGGGCCTCCAATGAGCAGTTCTTC.

The chain joins TRBV4-2 to TRBJ1-3; D is unresolved. Germline CDR1 is LGHNA and CDR2 is YNFKEQ. Trimming stripped 1 base from V and 3 bases from J, with 7 bases between. The CDR3 loop spans 14 amino acids. The CDR3 reads CASSQGGGGNTIYF. In DNA form, the CDR3 reads TGTGCCAGCAGCCAAGGAGGAGGTGGAAACACCATATATTTT.

CDR3 residues: CASSLEAATNEKLFF. CDR3 nucleotides: TGCGCCAGCAGCTTGGAAGCGGCAACTAATGAAAAACTGTTTTTT. This sequence joins TRBV5-1 and TRBJ1-4; D is undetermined. Trimming removed 0 bases from V and 0 bases from J, with 6 bases in between. The CDR3 totals 15 residues. The V gene's germline CDR1 is SGHRS and CDR2 YFSETQ.